Shown below are 22 T cell receptor beta chains from a single sample sequenced in a study of T cell changes during pregnancy in multiple sclerosis. Sequenced by immunoSEQ multiplex PCR; TCRdb stores in-frame clones only, minus some. The sample contains some 40,000 clones, roughly 93% of which appear only once. The source material was CD4+ T cells from peripheral blood mononuclear cells, sampled after pregnancy. The receptors were sampled from a female donor with multiple sclerosis, enrolled in a pregnancy study.

V is TRBV30 and J is TRBJ2-3; TRBD2 aligns across 8 bases. CDR1 is GTSNPN, CDR2 SVGIG, per germline (reference sequence). The length of the CDR3 is 16 residues. Trimming cost V 2 bases and J 1 base; bases outside gene matches: 8. The CDR3 nucleotides read TGTGCCTGGAGTAGGGGTCGAGCGGGGGGCACAGATACGCAGTATTTT. This codes for CAWSRGRAGGTDTQYF.

This chain joins TRBV2 and TRBJ1-1, with TRBD1 as a possible D gene (5 bases). This CDR3 is built from 13 residues. V lost 6 bases and J 4 bases, leaving 12 bases between the germline ends. Germline loops: CDR1 SNHLY, CDR2 FYNNEI. CDR3 amino acids: CASSRDSTTEAFF. Here the CDR3 DNA reads TGTGCCAGCAGCAGGGACTCCACCACTGAAGCTTTCTTT.

This chain connects TRBV5-1 to TRBJ1-2; 10 bases line up with TRBD1. The CDR3 is 16 residues long. Germline CDR1 SGHRS, CDR2 YFSETQ. With V trimmed by 4 bases and J by 5 bases, 11 bases remained unmatched. CDR3 region: CASSTRPSDRGYGYTF. The CDR3 DNA sequence: TGCGCCAGCAGCACTCGGCCCTCGGACAGGGGGTATGGCTACACCTTC.

The chain has TRBV4-1 and TRBJ2-3, with D uncertain. The germline V gene encodes CDR1 MGHRA and CDR2 YSYEKL. The V gene lost 1 base and the J gene lost 0 bases, with 5 bases spanning the gap. The length of the CDR3 is 14 residues. The CDR3 here is CASSQAGSTDTQYF. The DNA for the CDR3 is TGCGCCAGCAGCCAAGCCGGGAGCACAGATACGCAGTATTTT.

V and J are TRBV5-1 and TRBJ2-5; D possibly corresponds to TRBD1 (5 bases). Germline values: CDR1 SGHRS, CDR2 YFSETQ. The CDR3 contains 16 residues. The germline V and J ends were trimmed by 2 bases and 3 bases, with 17 bases remaining between them. CDR3 sequence: CASSLAQGGAEETQYF. CDR3 bases: TGCGCCAGCAGCTTAGCGCAGGGTGGCGCGGAAGAGACCCAGTACTTC. The whole variable domain, remainder taken from reference TRBV5-1 and TRBJ2-5, is KAGVTQTPRYLIKTRGQQVTLSCSPISGHRSVSWYQQTPGQGLQFLFEYFSETQRNKGNFPGRFSGRQFSNSRSEMNVSTLELGDSALYLCASSLAQGGAEETQYFGPGTRLLVL.

The chain is built from TRBV18 and TRBJ2-7; TRBD1 aligns across 10 bases. V shed 1 base, J shed 6 bases, and the junction held 9 bases outside the gene matches. Germline V gene sequence: CDR1 KGHSH, CDR2 LQKENI. The length of the CDR3 is 16 residues. CDR3 bases: TGTGCCAGCTCACCACTAGGTTTGGACAGGGGGTCCGAGCAGTACTTC. The encoded protein is CASSPLGLDRGSEQYF.

CDR3 bases: TGTGCCAGCAGCGTTGGACTAGCGGGGGAAACCTCACATTATACGCAGTATTTT. Translated: CASSVGLAGETSHYTQYF. The chain joins TRBV9 to TRBJ2-3; 13 bases are a match to TRBD2. The V and J ends lost 2 bases and 7 bases, in that order; junction bases with no gene match: 13. CDR1 and CDR2 (germline): SGDLS, YYNGEE. The CDR3 spans 18 residues. The variable domain in full, with the rest retrieved from reference TRBV9 and TRBJ2-3, is DSGVTQTPKHLITATGQRVTLRCSPRSGDLSVYWYQQSLDQGLQFLIQYYNGEERAKGNILERFSAQQFPDLHSELNLSSLELGDSALYFCASSVGLAGETSHYTQYFGPGTRLTVL.

The rearrangement links TRBV9 to TRBJ1-3; D gene uncertain. CDR1 is SGDLS, CDR2 YYNGEE, per germline. CDR3 size: 13 residues. The V end lost 0 bases, the J end lost 8 bases, and 9 bases lay between the germline ends. As DNA, the CDR3 is TGTGCCAGCAGCGTAGGGGTTGAGGACACCATATATTTT. Encoded protein: CASSVGVEDTIYF. Looking up the rest from reference TRBV9 and TRBJ1-3 gives the full variable domain: DSGVTQTPKHLITATGQRVTLRCSPRSGDLSVYWYQQSLDQGLQFLIQYYNGEERAKGNILERFSAQQFPDLHSELNLSSLELGDSALYFCASSVGVEDTIYFGEGSWLTVV.

Concerning this clone: One end of the junction is discordant with germline, which a read error may explain. The chain combines TRBV30 with TRBJ2-4; the D is unclear. This CDR3 has 11 amino acids. Germline loops: CDR1 GTSNPN, CDR2 SVGIG (reference sequence). CDR3 nucleotides: TGTGCCTGGCGAGGAGAGAGCTTTTGTAACTTC. Protein product: CAWRGESFCNF.

This clone was seen once. This chain connects TRBV25-1 to TRBJ2-5; possible D gene TRBD2, 6 bases. The CDR3 is made up of 14 amino acids. The V and J ends lost 1 base and 1 base respectively, with 7 bases between them. Looked up from germline, CDR1 is MGHDK and CDR2 is SYGVNS. This CDR3 reads CASSESGGQETQYF. The DNA for the CDR3 is TGTGCCAGCAGTGAATCCGGGGGCCAAGAGACCCAGTACTTC.

V gene TRBV7-8 combines with J gene TRBJ1-5, with TRBD1 as a possible D gene (5 bases). The ends were cut back, 5 bases at V and 6 bases at J, with 17 bases in the middle. From germline, CDR1 is SGHVS and CDR2 FQNEAQ. CDR3 length equals 15 residues. The CDR3 here is CASSDQSGRSQPQHF. The CDR3 coding sequence is TGTGCCAGCAGCGACCAATCAGGGAGGTCTCAGCCCCAGCATTTT.

This clone was seen only once. This chain uses TRBV18 with TRBJ1-3; the D is unclear. Trimming shortened V by 1 base and J by 2 bases, and 15 bases separated the two germline ends. The CDR3 extends over 17 amino acids. Germline CDR1 KGHSH, CDR2 LQKENI. CDR3 nucleotides: TGTGCCAGCTCACCACTCCTTAGCTCGCGGGCTGGAAACACCATATATTTT. It codes for CASSPLLSSRAGNTIYF.

The rearrangement uses TRBV18 and TRBJ1-4; 11 positions agree with TRBD1. The CDR3 runs to 17 residues. V shed 3 bases and J 12 bases; nucleotides not matched to a gene: 15. Per germline, CDR1 KGHSH and CDR2 LQKENI. The CDR3 sequence: CASSPVETGTGGTELFF. The CDR3 DNA sequence: TGTGCCAGCTCACCGGTAGAAACCGGGACAGGGGGTACAGAACTGTTTTTT. The full variable domain, in which reference TRBV18 and TRBJ1-4 provide the parts outside the CDR3, is NAGVMQNPRHLVRRRGQEARLRCSPMKGHSHVYWYRQLPEEGLKFMVYLQKENIIDESGMPKERFSAEFPKEGPSILRIQQVVRGDSAAYFCASSPVETGTGGTELFFGSGTQLSVL.

This clone was counted once. V and J are TRBV5-4 and TRBJ2-7; 8 nucleotides align to TRBD1. Germline V lookup: CDR1 SGHNT, CDR2 YYREEE (reference sequence). The CDR3 loop spans 15 amino acids. The trim removed 4 bases at V and 3 bases at J, leaving 9 bases unmatched. CDR3 protein: CASSPDRVTLYEQYF. CDR3 bases: TGTGCCAGCAGCCCGGACAGGGTAACCCTCTACGAGCAGTACTTC. Looking up the rest from reference TRBV5-4 and TRBJ2-7 gives the full variable domain: ETGVTQSPTHLIKTRGQQVTLRCSSQSGHNTVSWYQQALGQGPQFIFQYYREEENGRGNFPPRFSGLQFPNYSSELNVNALELDDSALYLCASSPDRVTLYEQYFGPGTRLTVT.

This chain connects TRBV5-1 to TRBJ2-7, with D maybe TRBD1 (5 bases). Per germline, CDR1 SGHRS and CDR2 YFSETQ. The CDR3 consists of 13 residues. V was cut by 1 base and J by 3 bases, with 8 bases left in between. CDR3 in DNA: TGCGCCAGCAGCTTGACAGGTAACTACGAGCAGTACTTC. This sequence encodes CASSLTGNYEQYF.

The chain carries TRBV11-2 and TRBJ2-3; D is perhaps TRBD1 (6 bases). V lost 4 bases to trimming and J lost 5 bases, with 16 bases between them. The V gene's germline CDR1 is SGHAT and CDR2 FQNNGV. CDR3 length: 15 amino acids. The CDR3 sequence is CASSSRTGLVDTQYF. The CDR3 DNA is TGTGCCAGCAGCTCCCGAACAGGGTTAGTAGATACGCAGTATTTT.

V and J are TRBV19 and TRBJ1-2, with D perhaps matching TRBD1 (6 bases). The V end was cut by 4 bases, the J end by 3 bases, with 18 bases between. Germline assignment: CDR1 LNHDA and CDR2 SQIVND (reference sequence). The CDR3 has 16 amino acids. For the CDR3, the DNA is TGTGCCAGTAGTAGACGACAGGACTCCCCCGACTATGGCTACACCTTC. It specifies CASSRRQDSPDYGYTF. Together with reference TRBV19 and TRBJ1-2, the CDR3 gives the full variable domain: DGGITQSPKYLFRKEGQNVTLSCEQNLNHDAMYWYRQDPGQGLRLIYYSQIVNDFQKGDIAEGYSVSREKKESFPLTVTSAQKNPTAFYLCASSRRQDSPDYGYTFGSGTRLTVV.

As to this clone: Germline is not matched at one junction end, which may reflect a read error. The V gene is TRBV6-5, the J gene TRBJ2-1; 10 bases align to TRBD1. The CDR3 loop spans 13 amino acids. The germline CDR1 and CDR2 sequences are MNHEY and SVGAGI. The CDR3 is CLPRDRGYNEQFF. The CDR3 DNA reads TGCCTCCCTCGGGACAGGGGCTACAATGAGCAGTTCTTC.

The V and J genes are TRBV5-6 and TRBJ2-1; 9 bases are shared with TRBD1. After removal of 3 bases from V and 4 bases from J, the junction contained 5 bases not matched to a gene. From germline, CDR1 is SGHDT and CDR2 YYEEEE. The CDR3 has 15 amino acids. CDR3 sequence reads: CASSWGQGSYNEQFF. As DNA, the CDR3 is TGTGCCAGCAGCTGGGGACAGGGTAGTTACAATGAGCAGTTCTTC.

This chain connects TRBV7-3 to TRBJ2-1, with D possibly being TRBD2 (6 bases). The CDR3 is 15 amino acids. Trimming cost V 2 bases and J 0 bases, with 8 bases left between them. Germline values: CDR1 SGHTA, CDR2 FQGTGA. CDR3 DNA sequence: TGTGCCAGCAGCTTAGCGGGGAGCTCCTACAATGAGCAGTTCTTC. Protein sequence: CASSLAGSSYNEQFF.

This rearrangement joins TRBV7-9 to TRBJ1-3; no definite D call. The CDR3 runs 14 residues. Germline loops: CDR1 SEHNR, CDR2 FQNEAQ (reference sequence). The V end lost 2 bases, the J end lost 8 bases, and 13 bases lay between the germline ends. This CDR3 reads CASSLSQATDTIYF. The CDR3 coding sequence is TGTGCCAGCAGCTTATCCCAGGCAACGGACACCATATATTTT.

This chain uses TRBV5-1 with TRBJ2-1; possibly TRBD1 for D (5 bases). V was trimmed by 0 bases and J by 10 bases, leaving 17 bases between them. The CDR3 totals 15 residues. CDR1 and CDR2 from the germline V gene are SGHRS and YFSETQ. As DNA, the CDR3 is TGCGCCAGCAGCTTGGGACAGTCCCCACAATTGGAGCAGTTCTTC. Encoded protein: CASSLGQSPQLEQFF. Complete variable domain (other parts from reference TRBV5-1 and TRBJ2-1): KAGVTQTPRYLIKTRGQQVTLSCSPISGHRSVSWYQQTPGQGLQFLFEYFSETQRNKGNFPGRFSGRQFSNSRSEMNVSTLELGDSALYLCASSLGQSPQLEQFFGPGTRLTVL.